This T cell receptor (beta chain) was profiled in a study of blood T cells in healthy people across ages. Primers used in a second PCR of roughly 7 to 12 cycles were a sample-barcoded 5' primer and a J-beta primer mix. TCRdb independently ran MiXCR on the 5' RACE reads; one entry per CDR3 protein. In the table there are about 380,000 distinct CDR3 sequences, 52% of which are singletons. Sample donors were healthy Caucasian individuals that came from Russia, aged about 6 to 95. Total RNA amounts of at least 6 micrograms were extracted per sample. This clonotype was observed at least ten times. Its antigen remains unidentified. V was pared by 4 bases and J by 0 bases, with 7 bases of the junction left unmatched. The germline V gene encodes CDR1 MGHRA and CDR2 YSYEKL. The CDR3 is 18 residues long. Overall study findings and caveats: The long-lived group displayed more naive CD4+ cells, plus higher diversity, than the aged donors did. What prevented conclusive comparison of naive and antigen-experienced cells was that PBMCs were unsorted.

The origin of this receptor is a man in his 60s in good health. Input material: blood. The chain has TRBV4-1 and TRBJ2-6; 9 nucleotides match TRBD1. CDR3 nucleotides: TGCGCCAGCAGCCTCGCCGGGACAGGGAGCTCTGGGGCCAACGTCCTGACTTTC. Translated, it gives CASSLAGTGSSGANVLTF.